A selection of T cell receptor beta chains follows, all from one sample in a study of beta chain features in type 1 diabetes. Sequencing was performed with immunoSEQ multiplex PCR; in TCRdb, only in-frame clones are kept and a portion is missing. The data contain under 350,000 clones, roughly an eighth of them singletons. The sample was naive CD4+ T cells from blood. All receptors derive from a man younger than 45 with type 1 diabetes. Both conserved end residues are part of each CDR3. D genes are given only for firm matches. Some rows mark clone size as missing; the rest say once, few, many or name a class of expanded clone.

d_call	v_call	clone_size	j_call	cdr3_nt	cdr3_aa
NA	TRBV1	few	TRBJ2-4	TGCACCAGCAAAAGACCGGGACAGTCCAATCTGAATTCCAAAAACATTCAGTACTTC	CTSKRPGQSNLNSKNIQYF
TRBD1	TRBV25-1	few	TRBJ2-7	TGTGCCAGCAAGGCAGGGGGCCCCTACGAGCAGTACTTC	CASKAGGPYEQYF
NA	TRBV7-2	few	TRBJ1-1	TGTGCCAGCAGCTTCGGGAACACTGAAGCTTTCTTT	CASSFGNTEAFF
TRBD1	TRBV5-1	NA	TRBJ2-1	TGCGCCAGCAGCGATGGACAGGGCTCGGGTGAGCAGTTCTTC	CASSDGQGSGEQFF
TRBD1	TRBV30	NA	TRBJ2-4	TGTGCCTGGGATAGACAGGGAATACTAGCCAAAAACATTCAGTACTTC	CAWDRQGILAKNIQYF
TRBD1	TRBV30	NA	TRBJ1-5	TGTGCCTGGAGTACTGACAGGGGGCTAAGCAATCAGCCCCAGCATTTT	CAWSTDRGLSNQPQHF
NA	TRBV18	NA	TRBJ1-4	TGTGCCAGCACGGAGCGGTTTGGGACTAATGAAAAACTGTTTTTT	CASTERFGTNEKLFF
TRBD2	TRBV15	NA	TRBJ2-3	TGTGCCACCAGCAGACAACCAAGCGGGAGTCTTACAGATACGCAGTATTTT	CATSRQPSGSLTDTQYF
NA	TRBV10-3	few	TRBJ2-1	TGTGCCATCAGTGAGAGGCTAGATAATGAGCAGTTCTTC	CAISERLDNEQFF
NA	TRBV28	NA	TRBJ2-6	TGTGCCAGCAATTTGGGGGCTTCTGGGGCCAACGTCCTGACTTTC	CASNLGASGANVLTF
NA	TRBV5-1	NA	TRBJ2-7	TGCGCCAGCAGCTTGACAGCCCCCTACGAGCAGTACTTC	CASSLTAPYEQYF
TRBD1	TRBV7-6	NA	TRBJ2-7	TGTGCCAGCAGGCCAGACAGGGGGGGCTCCTACGAGCAGTACTTC	CASRPDRGGSYEQYF
NA	TRBV7-9	few	TRBJ2-7	TGTGCCAGCAGCTTAGATAGACAATTGCAGTACTTC	CASSLDRQLQYF
TRBD1	TRBV13	NA	TRBJ2-1	TGTGCCAGCAGCCCTGACAGGGCTAATGAGCAGTTCTTC	CASSPDRANEQFF
NA	TRBV7-2	few	TRBJ1-1	TGTGCCAGCAGCTTAGCGACGAGACAGGCCGCTTTCTTT	CASSLATRQAAFF
NA	TRBV5-8	NA	TRBJ2-2	TGTGCCAGCAGCCCCTTTCCCGGGGAGCTGTTTTTT	CASSPFPGELFF
NA	TRBV7-9	NA	TRBJ1-2	TGTGCCAGCAGCTTACCGGTCTCCGGGAAGTCGAACTATGGCTACACCTTC	CASSLPVSGKSNYGYTF
NA	TRBV4-2	few	TRBJ2-6	TGTGCCAGCAGCCCCAACACCCTTACAGGTGGGGCCAACGTCCTGACTTTC	CASSPNTLTGGANVLTF
NA	TRBV5-6	few	TRBJ2-1	TGTGCCAGCAGCTTGACCGGCAATGAGCAGTTCTTC	CASSLTGNEQFF
NA	TRBV27	NA	TRBJ1-2	TGTGCCAGCAGTTTATCTTACAGCCCGAACTATGGCTACACCTTC	CASSLSYSPNYGYTF
NA	TRBV28	few	TRBJ1-2	TGTGCCAGCAGTTTAGGATCAGGATATGGCTACACCTTC	CASSLGSGYGYTF
TRBD1	TRBV29-1	few	TRBJ2-5	TGCAGCGTTAACGGACAGGGCGTACAAGAGACCCAGTACTTC	CSVNGQGVQETQYF
NA	TRBV7-2	NA	TRBJ1-1	TGTGCCAGCAGCTTAGGGGGCAGCACTGAAGCTTTCTTT	CASSLGGSTEAFF
NA	TRBV4-3	NA	TRBJ2-7	TGCGCCAGCTCCCTGAAGAGGGCGTCCTACGAGCAGTACTTC	CASSLKRASYEQYF
NA	TRBV9	NA	TRBJ2-7	TGTGCCAGCAGCCCTCAAGGTACAGGGAGATACGAGCAGTACTTC	CASSPQGTGRYEQYF
NA	TRBV2	few	TRBJ2-7	TGTGCCAGCAGTGACGGCTCCTACGAGCAGTACTTC	CASSDGSYEQYF
TRBD1	TRBV6-5	NA	TRBJ1-3	TGTGCCAGCAGTTCGACAGGGGCCGGGGGAAACACCATATATTTT	CASSSTGAGGNTIYF
NA	TRBV5-1	few	TRBJ2-5	TGCGCCAGCAGCCGGTCTATAATCCAAGAGACCCAGTACTTC	CASSRSIIQETQYF
TRBD1	TRBV7-2	few	TRBJ2-6	TGTGCCAGCAGCTTAATACAGGGGCTATATGGGGCCAACGTCCTGACTTTC	CASSLIQGLYGANVLTF
NA	TRBV29-1	NA	TRBJ1-4	TGCAGCGTTGTAAACGGGAATGAAAAACTGTTTTTT	CSVVNGNEKLFF
TRBD1	TRBV9	NA	TRBJ2-1	TGTGCCAGCAGCCCCCTCCGGACAGGGTCCAGGGGGCAGTTCTTC	CASSPLRTGSRGQFF
NA	TRBV6-5	few	TRBJ2-7	TGTGCCAGCAGTTACAGCGCGGGAATAGACTACGAGCAGTACTTC	CASSYSAGIDYEQYF
NA	TRBV7-3	NA	TRBJ2-2	TGTGCCAGCAGCCTTCTGGGGGGTGGGACCGGGGAGCTGTTTTTT	CASSLLGGGTGELFF
TRBD2	TRBV28	NA	TRBJ2-3	TGTGCCGTGGGGTCCGCGGCTAGCGGGAGTTTATCAGATACGCAGTATTTT	CAVGSAASGSLSDTQYF
TRBD2	TRBV18	NA	TRBJ2-2	TGTGCCAGCTCACCACCCGGCGGGACTAGCGGGAGCACCGGGGAGCTGTTTTTT	CASSPPGGTSGSTGELFF
TRBD1	TRBV10-3	NA	TRBJ1-1	TGTGCCATCAACCCAGACAGGGATGCCACTGAAGCTTTCTTT	CAINPDRDATEAFF
NA	TRBV27	few	TRBJ2-1	TGTGCCAGCAGCGAGGCGGGCCTGGGGCAGTTCTTC	CASSEAGLGQFF
TRBD2	TRBV27	few	TRBJ2-7	TGTGCCAGCAGTTTTTGGGCGGGAGGGGGCTACGAGCAGTACTTC	CASSFWAGGGYEQYF
TRBD2	TRBV28	few	TRBJ2-7	TGTGCCAGCACCCCTTCTAGCGGAAGCTACGAGCAGTACTTC	CASTPSSGSYEQYF
NA	TRBV6-5	few	TRBJ2-6	TGTGCCAGCAGTTACAGGAGTAGGTCTGGGGCCAACGTCCTGACTTTC	CASSYRSRSGANVLTF
TRBD1	TRBV9	NA	TRBJ2-7	TGTGCCAGCAGCAGGGGGACAGGTTCTTCCTACGAGCAGTACTTC	CASSRGTGSSYEQYF
NA	TRBV28	NA	TRBJ2-7	TGTGCCAAACCCTTCCGGGACACGTACTACGAGCAGTACTTC	CAKPFRDTYYEQYF
TRBD2	TRBV9	NA	TRBJ2-3	TGTGCCAGCAGCGCGACTAGCGGGGACTTCACAGATACGCAGTATTTT	CASSATSGDFTDTQYF
TRBD2	TRBV7-2	few	TRBJ2-1	TGTGCCAGCAGCTCACTAGCGAGCAATGAGCAGTTCTTC	CASSSLASNEQFF
TRBD2	TRBV5-1	few	TRBJ2-1	TGCGCCAGTTTCATTAGCGGGAGTGTGAATGAGCAGTTCTTC	CASFISGSVNEQFF
TRBD1	TRBV7-9	NA	TRBJ1-4	TGTGCCAGCGGATCAGGGGGCGCCGATGAAAAACTGTTTTTT	CASGSGGADEKLFF
TRBD2	TRBV9	NA	TRBJ2-1	TGTGCCAGCAGCGTGGGGCCCAAAGGCGGGGGGTCCTACAATGAGCAGTTCTTC	CASSVGPKGGGSYNEQFF
TRBD2	TRBV4-2	NA	TRBJ2-7	TGTGCCAGCAGCCAAGATGGGACTAGCGGTGACTACGAGCAGTACTTC	CASSQDGTSGDYEQYF
TRBD2	TRBV9	NA	TRBJ2-3	TGTGCCAGCAGCGTGACTCCGGGACTAGCGGCACAGGCTAGCACAGATACGCAGTATTTT	CASSVTPGLAAQASTDTQYF
NA	TRBV10-3	NA	TRBJ2-7	TGTGCCATCAGCCTCGGGACTTCCTACTACGAGCAGTACTTC	CAISLGTSYYEQYF
NA	TRBV28	NA	TRBJ1-1	TGTGCCAGCAGTTTAGTAACGAGCACTGAAGCTTTCTTT	CASSLVTSTEAFF
TRBD1	TRBV9	few	TRBJ1-2	TGTGCCAGCAGCGCCCGGACAGGGGCTAACTATGGCTACACCTTC	CASSARTGANYGYTF
NA	TRBV5-1	NA	TRBJ1-2	TGCGCCAGCAGCCGGGAGCTAGGGTATGGCTACACCTTC	CASSRELGYGYTF
TRBD1	TRBV11-1	NA	TRBJ1-1	TGTGCCAGCAGCCGAACCGGGACAGCTGAAGCTTTCTTT	CASSRTGTAEAFF
NA	TRBV27	few	TRBJ2-6	TGTGCCAGCAGTTATGGGAGCTCTGGGGCCAACGTCCTGACTTTC	CASSYGSSGANVLTF